In its sample, the clone carrying this T cell receptor beta chain is medium-sized. Its antigen is currently unknown. Treatment described: randomized to nivolumab then ipilimumab (arm A) or the reverse (arm B). Profiled with immunoSEQ multiplex PCR; TCRdb holds only in-frame clones, not every one. The top ten clones hold about 21% of a sample with roughly 2,000 clones, 24% of them seen once. The data are from a study of sequential checkpoint blockade in melanoma. Looking at the study overall: Each arm's sequence ended with maintenance nivolumab. TCRβ was sequenced from DNA of 91 pretreatment tumors. Twenty-two patients had matched tumor biopsies before treatment and at week 13 after nivolumab or ipilimumab alone.

V lost 7 bases and J lost 6; bases outside the gene matches: 9. There are 15 residues in the CDR3. Germline assignment: CDR1 MNHGY and CDR2 SAAAGT. Study outcomes and limitations: Tumor T-cell fraction and clonality correlated with PD-L1 and CD8+ counts.

This TCR derives from a human donor with melanoma. This sample comprised tumor tissue (inferred from file names), obtained from a patient given nivolumab and ipilimumab in sequence. The chain is built from TRBV6-8 and TRBJ1-6, with TRBD1 matching over 7 bases. The CDR3 nucleotides are TGTGCCAGCATTATGGACAGGACCCTTAATTCACCCCTCCACTTT. Its translation: CASIMDRTLNSPLHF.